This TCR beta chain was observed in a study of blood T cells in healthy people across ages. General study findings and limits: Both higher diversity and more naive CD4+ cells marked long-lived donors when set against aged donors. Expanded clonotype shifts may have been confounded, as the donors had an unknown CMV status.

Of note for this clonotype: Antigen: not known.

Germline assignment: CDR1 LNHNV and CDR2 YYDKDF (reference sequence). The CDR3 is 13 amino acids. A second PCR of 7 to 11 cycles used a sample-barcoded 5' primer and a J-beta primer mix. TCRdb re-analysed the 5' RACE reads in MiXCR, keeping a single row per CDR3 protein. In the table there are about 670,000 distinct CDR3 sequences, approximately 52% of which are singletons. Sequenced sample: blood. The rearrangement joins TRBV15 to TRBJ2-4; D possibly corresponds to TRBD2 (6 bases). The closer fit of TRBJ2-7 to the DNA end suggests the J call may be wrong. This clonotype was sampled from a woman older than 75 in good health. The CDR3 DNA sequence: TGTGCCACCAGCAGAGGCGACGGGGGCGAGCAGTACTTC. Amino acid sequence: CATSRGDGGEQYF.